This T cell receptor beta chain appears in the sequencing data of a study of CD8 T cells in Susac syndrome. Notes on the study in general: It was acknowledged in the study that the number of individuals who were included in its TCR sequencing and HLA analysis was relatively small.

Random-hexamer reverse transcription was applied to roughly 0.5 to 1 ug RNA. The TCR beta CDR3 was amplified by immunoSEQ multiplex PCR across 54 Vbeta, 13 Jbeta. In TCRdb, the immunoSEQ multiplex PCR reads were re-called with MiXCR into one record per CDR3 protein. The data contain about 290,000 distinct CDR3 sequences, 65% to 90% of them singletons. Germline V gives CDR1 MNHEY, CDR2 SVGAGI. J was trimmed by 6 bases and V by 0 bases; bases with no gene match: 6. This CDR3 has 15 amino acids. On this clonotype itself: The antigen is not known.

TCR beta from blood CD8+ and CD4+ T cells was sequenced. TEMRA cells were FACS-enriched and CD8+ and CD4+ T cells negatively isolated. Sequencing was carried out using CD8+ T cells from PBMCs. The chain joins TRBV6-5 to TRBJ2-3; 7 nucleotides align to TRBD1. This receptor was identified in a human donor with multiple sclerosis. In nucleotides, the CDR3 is TGTGCCAGCAGTTACTCCGACAGGGTAACGGATACGCAGTATTTT. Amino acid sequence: CASSYSDRVTDTQYF.